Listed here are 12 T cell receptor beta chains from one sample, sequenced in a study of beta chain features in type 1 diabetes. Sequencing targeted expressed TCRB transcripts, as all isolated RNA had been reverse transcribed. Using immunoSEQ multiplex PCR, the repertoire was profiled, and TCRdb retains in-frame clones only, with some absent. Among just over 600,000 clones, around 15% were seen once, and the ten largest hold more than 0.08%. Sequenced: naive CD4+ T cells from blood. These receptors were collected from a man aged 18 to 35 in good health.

The CDR3 sequence: CASSQAPGVAKNIQYF. For the CDR3, the DNA is TGTGCCAGCAGCCAAGCCCCGGGGGTGGCCAAAAACATTCAGTACTTC. The chain recombines TRBV14 with TRBJ2-4, with TRBD2 as a possible D gene (6 bases). V gave up 1 base and J gave up 1 base, with 11 bases separating them. The CDR3 is 16 residues long. Germline lookup yields CDR1 SGHDN and CDR2 FVKESK.

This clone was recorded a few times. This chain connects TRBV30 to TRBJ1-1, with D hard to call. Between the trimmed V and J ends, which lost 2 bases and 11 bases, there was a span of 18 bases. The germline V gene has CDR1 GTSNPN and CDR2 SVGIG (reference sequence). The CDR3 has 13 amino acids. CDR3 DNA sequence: TGTGCCTGGAGTCTTCCGTTGGCAGCGGGGGCTTTCTTT. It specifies CAWSLPLAAGAFF. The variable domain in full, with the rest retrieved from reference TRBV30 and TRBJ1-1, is SQTIHQWPATLVQPVGSPLSLECTVEGTSNPNLYWYRQAAGRGLQLLFYSVGIGQISSEVPQNLSASRPQDRQFILSSKKLLLSDSGFYLCAWSLPLAAGAFFGQGTRLTVV.

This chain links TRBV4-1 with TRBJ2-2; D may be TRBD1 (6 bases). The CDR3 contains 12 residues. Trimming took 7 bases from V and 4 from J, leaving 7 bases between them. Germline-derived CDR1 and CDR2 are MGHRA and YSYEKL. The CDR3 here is CASNRATGELFF. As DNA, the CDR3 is TGCGCCAGCAACAGGGCCACCGGGGAGCTGTTTTTT.

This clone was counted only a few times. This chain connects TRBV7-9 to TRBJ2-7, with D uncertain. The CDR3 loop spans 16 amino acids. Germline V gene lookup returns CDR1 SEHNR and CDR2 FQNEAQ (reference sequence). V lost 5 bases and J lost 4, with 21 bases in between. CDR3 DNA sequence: TGTGCCAGCAGCGCCTTCGTTCAGGAAGCTTGGTACGAGCAGTACTTC. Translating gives CASSAFVQEAWYEQYF.

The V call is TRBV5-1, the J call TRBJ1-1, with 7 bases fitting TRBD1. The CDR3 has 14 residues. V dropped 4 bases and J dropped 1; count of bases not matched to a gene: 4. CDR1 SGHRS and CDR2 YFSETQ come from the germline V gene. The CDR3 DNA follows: TGCGCCAGCAGCACGGGACAGTCGAACACTGAAGCTTTCTTT. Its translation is CASSTGQSNTEAFF.

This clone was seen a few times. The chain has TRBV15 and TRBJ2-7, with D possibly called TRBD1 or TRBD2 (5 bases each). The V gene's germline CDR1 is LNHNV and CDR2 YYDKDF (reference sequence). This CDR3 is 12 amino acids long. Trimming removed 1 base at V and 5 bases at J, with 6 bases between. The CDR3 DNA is TGTGCCACCAGCAGAGGAGGGGACGAGCAGTACTTC. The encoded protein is CATSRGGDEQYF. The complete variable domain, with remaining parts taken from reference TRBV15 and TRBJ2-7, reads DAMVIQNPRYQVTQFGKPVTLSCSQTLNHNVMYWYQQKSSQAPKLLFHYYDKDFNNEADTPDNFQSRRPNTSFCFLDIRSPGLGDTAMYLCATSRGGDEQYFGPGTRLTVT.

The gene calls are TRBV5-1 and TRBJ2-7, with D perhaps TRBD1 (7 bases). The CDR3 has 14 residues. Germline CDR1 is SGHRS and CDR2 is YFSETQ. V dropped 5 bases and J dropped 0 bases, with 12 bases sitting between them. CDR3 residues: CASRRGDSSYEQYF. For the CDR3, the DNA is TGCGCCAGCAGGAGGGGGGACAGCTCCTACGAGCAGTACTTC.

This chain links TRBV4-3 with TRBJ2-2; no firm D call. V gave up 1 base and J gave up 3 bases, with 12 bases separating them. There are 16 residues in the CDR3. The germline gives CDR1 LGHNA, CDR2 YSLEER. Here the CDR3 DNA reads TGCGCCAGCAGCCAAGCTGGCTCGTTTTACACCGGGGAGCTGTTTTTT. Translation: CASSQAGSFYTGELFF.

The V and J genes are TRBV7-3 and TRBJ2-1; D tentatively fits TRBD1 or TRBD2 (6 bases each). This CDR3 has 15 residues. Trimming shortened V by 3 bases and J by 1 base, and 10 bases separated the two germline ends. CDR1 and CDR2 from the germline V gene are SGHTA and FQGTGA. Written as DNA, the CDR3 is TGTGCCAGCAGCTTGGGGGGCAAGTCCTACAATGAGCAGTTCTTC. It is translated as CASSLGGKSYNEQFF.

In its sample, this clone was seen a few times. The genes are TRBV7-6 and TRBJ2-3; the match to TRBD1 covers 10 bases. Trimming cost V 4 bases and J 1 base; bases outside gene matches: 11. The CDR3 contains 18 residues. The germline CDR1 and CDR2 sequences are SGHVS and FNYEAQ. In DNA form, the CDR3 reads TGTGCCAGCAGCTCCGGGACAGGGGTTCTAGCGGGCACAGATACGCAGTATTTT. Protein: CASSSGTGVLAGTDTQYF.

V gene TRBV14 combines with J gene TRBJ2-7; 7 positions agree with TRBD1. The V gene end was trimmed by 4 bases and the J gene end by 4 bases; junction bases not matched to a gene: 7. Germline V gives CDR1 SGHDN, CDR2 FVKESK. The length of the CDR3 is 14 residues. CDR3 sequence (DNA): TGTGCCAGCAGCCCGTTGGGACAGAAATACGAGCAGTACTTC. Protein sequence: CASSPLGQKYEQYF.

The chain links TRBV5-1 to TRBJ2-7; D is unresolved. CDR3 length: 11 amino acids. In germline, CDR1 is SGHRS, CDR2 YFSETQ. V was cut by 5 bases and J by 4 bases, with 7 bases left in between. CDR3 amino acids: CASRRVYEQYF. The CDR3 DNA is TGCGCCAGCAGAAGGGTTTACGAGCAGTACTTC.